This T cell receptor beta chain came from a study of blood T cell repertoires in COVID-19. In the study overall: The United States, Italy and Spain provided the acute and convalescent COVID-19 samples. PBMCs, B-cell-depleted T cells, or T cells were the source of the cDNA or gDNA that made up the material.

Trimming removed 5 bases from V and 2 bases from J; junction bases left unmatched: 8. CDR1 MDHEN and CDR2 SYDVKM come from the germline V gene. This CDR3 is built from 15 residues. Per the study methods: Nucleated cell number was recorded as an estimate derived from reference gene primer amplification. TCRdb's copy holds only in-frame clones and misses some; the assay was immunoSEQ multiplex PCR. V and J calls plus clone size are reproduced from that table; the DNA served to infer D and trimming. The top ten hold about an eighth of the sample, which has 150,000 or so clones, 75% to 90% seen once. The Seattle site enrolled patients during active infection and followed them longitudinally.

This receptor was identified in a man younger than 35 with COVID-19, enrolled during active disease. The chain couples TRBV28 to TRBJ1-2, with 7 positions matching TRBD1. Specimen: peripheral blood. CDR3 sequence: CASSIPGQWNYGYTF. The CDR3 nucleotides are TGTGCCAGCAGTATCCCGGGACAGTGGAACTATGGCTACACCTTC.